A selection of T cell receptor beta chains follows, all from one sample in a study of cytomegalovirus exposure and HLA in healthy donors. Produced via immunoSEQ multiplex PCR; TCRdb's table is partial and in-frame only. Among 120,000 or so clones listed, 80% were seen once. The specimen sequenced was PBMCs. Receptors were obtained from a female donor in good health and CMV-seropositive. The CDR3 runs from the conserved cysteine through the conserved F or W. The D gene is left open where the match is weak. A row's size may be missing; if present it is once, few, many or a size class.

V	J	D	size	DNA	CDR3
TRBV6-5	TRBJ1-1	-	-	TGTGCCAGCGGCCCACAACCGAACACTGAAGCTTTCTTT	CASGPQPNTEAFF
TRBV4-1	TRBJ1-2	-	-	TGCGCCAGCAGCCAAACCGGCCAGGGATTTTACTATGGCTACACCTTC	CASSQTGQGFYYGYTF
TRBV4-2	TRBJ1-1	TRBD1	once	TGTGCCAGCAGCCAGGGACAGGGGGTAGTATCTGAAGCTTTCTTT	CASSQGQGVVSEAFF
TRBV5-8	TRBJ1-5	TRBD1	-	TGTGCCAGCAGCTCCGGACAGGGAGGTCAGCCCCAGCATTTT	CASSSGQGGQPQHF
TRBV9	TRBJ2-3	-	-	TGTGCCAGCAGCGTCCAGGGTTTTACGGCAGATACGCAGTATTTT	CASSVQGFTADTQYF
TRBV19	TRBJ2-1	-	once	TGTGCCAGTAGTATAAGGCAGGGGAACAATGAGCAGTTCTTC	CASSIRQGNNEQFF
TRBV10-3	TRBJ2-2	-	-	TGTGCCATCAGTGTCGACACCGGGGAGCTGTTTTTT	CAISVDTGELFF
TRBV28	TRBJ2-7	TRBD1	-	TGTGCCAGCAGTAGCCCCCCGGGACAGGGGGCTGGGGAGCAGTACTTC	CASSSPPGQGAGEQYF
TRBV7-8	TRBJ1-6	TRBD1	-	TGTGCCAGCAGCTCGACGACAGGGAGGAATTCACCCCTCCACTTT	CASSSTTGRNSPLHF
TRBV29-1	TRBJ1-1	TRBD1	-	TGCAGCGCCATGACAGGGTCAAGAACTGAAGCTTTCTTT	CSAMTGSRTEAFF
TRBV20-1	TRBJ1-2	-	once	TGCAGTGCTAGAAAGGACAGTTTCTACACCTTC	CSARKDSFYTF
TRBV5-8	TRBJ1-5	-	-	TGTGCCAGCAGCTTGCGGTCAATCGTAGATTTTCCCCAGCATTTT	CASSLRSIVDFPQHF
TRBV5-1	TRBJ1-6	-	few	TGCGCCAGCAGCAAGGCAGGGGCCAATTCACCCCTCCACTTT	CASSKAGANSPLHF
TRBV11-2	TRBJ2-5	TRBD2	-	TGTGCCAGCAGTTATGCGGGGGGCCAAGAGACCCAGTACTTC	CASSYAGGQETQYF
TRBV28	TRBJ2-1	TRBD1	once	TGTGCCAGCAGTTTAGTAGGGACAGGGGGTAATGAGCAGTTCTTC	CASSLVGTGGNEQFF
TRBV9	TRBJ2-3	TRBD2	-	TGTGCCAGCAGCGTAGACGGGGGGGCCGCAGATACGCAGTATTTT	CASSVDGGAADTQYF
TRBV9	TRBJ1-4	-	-	TGTGCCAGCAGCGTAGACGGCGGGCATAATGAAAAACTGTTTTTT	CASSVDGGHNEKLFF
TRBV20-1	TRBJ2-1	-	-	TGCAGTGCTACAAGCGCGGATGAGCAGTTCTTC	CSATSADEQFF
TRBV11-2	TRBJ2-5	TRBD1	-	TGTGCCAGCAGCTTAGAGTTTCGCGTCAGGGGGGAGACCCAGTACTTC	CASSLEFRVRGETQYF
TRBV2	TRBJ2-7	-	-	TGTGCCAGCACCCTGGAAGGGGCCTACGAGCAGTACTTC	CASTLEGAYEQYF
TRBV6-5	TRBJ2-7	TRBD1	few	TGTGCCAGCAGCCGGGACAGTGCCTACGAGCAGTACTTC	CASSRDSAYEQYF
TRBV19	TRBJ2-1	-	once	TGTGCCAGTGGCGGAGGGCCTGAGCAGTTCTTC	CASGGGPEQFF
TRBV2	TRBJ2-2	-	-	TGTGCCAGCAGTGAAGAGAGGACTAGGGGGACCGGGGAGCTGTTTTTT	CASSEERTRGTGELFF
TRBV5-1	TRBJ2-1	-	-	TGCGCCAGCAGCTTGGTCGTGGGGGGCTACAATGAGCAGTTCTTC	CASSLVVGGYNEQFF
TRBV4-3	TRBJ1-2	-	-	TGCGCCAGCAGCCAAGACTTTGGGAACAGCGGTCTGGGCTACACCTTC	CASSQDFGNSGLGYTF
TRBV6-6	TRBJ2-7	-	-	TGTGCCAGCAGCTATACTGACAGCGAGCAGTACTTC	CASSYTDSEQYF
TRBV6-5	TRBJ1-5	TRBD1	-	TGTGCCAGCCGGGGACAGCCTTATAGCAATCAGCCCCAGCATTTT	CASRGQPYSNQPQHF
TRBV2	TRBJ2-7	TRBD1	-	TGTGCCAGCAGTACTCAGGGGGCCTCCTACGAGCAGTACTTC	CASSTQGASYEQYF
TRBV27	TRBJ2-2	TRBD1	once	TGTGCCAGCAGTTTCGGGACAGGGGTCACCGGGGAGCTGTTTTTT	CASSFGTGVTGELFF
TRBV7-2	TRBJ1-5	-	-	TGTGCCAGCAGCGTAGACCGACAGGCTCATAGCAATCAGCCCCAGCATTTT	CASSVDRQAHSNQPQHF
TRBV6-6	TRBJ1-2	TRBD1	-	TGTGCCAGCAGTTACCCGGGACAGGGGGCGGGATATGGCTACACCTTC	CASSYPGQGAGYGYTF
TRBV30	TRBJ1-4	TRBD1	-	TGTGCCTGGAATTCGGACAGGGGGAACGAAAAACTGTTTTTT	CAWNSDRGNEKLFF
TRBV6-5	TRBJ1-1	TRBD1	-	TGTGCCAGCAGTTACCGTTCCGGGACAGGGAAAGCTTTCTTT	CASSYRSGTGKAFF
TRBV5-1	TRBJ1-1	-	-	TGCGCCAGCAGCTTGTGGGGGGGGACTGAAGCTTTCTTT	CASSLWGGTEAFF
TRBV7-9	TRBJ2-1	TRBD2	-	TGTGCCAGCAGCTTAGATATCGCGGGGGGGGTATACAATGAGCAGTTCTTC	CASSLDIAGGVYNEQFF
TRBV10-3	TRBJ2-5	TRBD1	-	TGTGCCATCAGTGGGGGGACAGGACTTCAAGAGACCCAGTACTTC	CAISGGTGLQETQYF
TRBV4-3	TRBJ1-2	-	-	TGCGCCAGCAGCCAAGCGGCAGGGGCGGGCTATGGCTACACCTTC	CASSQAAGAGYGYTF
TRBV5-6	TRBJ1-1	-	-	TGTGCCAGCAGCTTTTACCCACAGGGTGTTGCTTTCTTT	CASSFYPQGVAFF
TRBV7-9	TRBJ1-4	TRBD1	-	TGTGCCAGCAGCTCGGACAGGGGTAATGAAAAACTGTTTTTT	CASSSDRGNEKLFF
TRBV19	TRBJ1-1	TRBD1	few	TGTGCCAGTAGTATGGACAGGCCAAACACTGAAGCTTTCTTT	CASSMDRPNTEAFF
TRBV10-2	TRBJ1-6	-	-	TGCGCCAGCAGTGGAAGTCTGGGGGCGTCGATTAATTCACCCCTCCACTTT	CASSGSLGASINSPLHF
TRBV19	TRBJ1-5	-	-	TGTGCCAGTAGTAGCGGGACGGCTAATCAGCCCCAGCATTTT	CASSSGTANQPQHF
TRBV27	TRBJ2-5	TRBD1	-	TGTGCCAGCAGTTCTGACAGGGGGATCGCGAAGACCCAGTACTTC	CASSSDRGIAKTQYF
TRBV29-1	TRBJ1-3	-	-	TGCAGCTACAGAAGCTCTGGAAACACCATATATTTT	CSYRSSGNTIYF
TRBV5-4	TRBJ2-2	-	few	TGTGCCGCCTCGGAGCTGACAGAGAACACCGGGGAGCTGTTTTTT	CAASELTENTGELFF
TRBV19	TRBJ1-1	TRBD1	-	TGTGCCAGTAGTCCCCAACAGGCACAGGGGATGGCTGAAGCTTTCTTT	CASSPQQAQGMAEAFF
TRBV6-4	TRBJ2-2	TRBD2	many	TGTGCCAGCAGTGACGGGCTAGCGGGGGACACCGGGGAGCTGTTTTTT	CASSDGLAGDTGELFF
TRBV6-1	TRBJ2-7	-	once	TGTGCCAGCAGTCTACCCTCAGGCTCCCGGGAGCAGTACTTC	CASSLPSGSREQYF
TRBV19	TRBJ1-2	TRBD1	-	TGTGCCAGTAGTTTGGGACAGGGAACCTTCTATGGCTACACCTTC	CASSLGQGTFYGYTF
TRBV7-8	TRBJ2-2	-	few	TGTGCCAGCAGAACCGGGACTCCACTGGCCGGGGAGCTGTTTTTT	CASRTGTPLAGELFF
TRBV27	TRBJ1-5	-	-	TGTGCCAGCAGTTTATCAGGGGATGAACAGCCCCAGCATTTT	CASSLSGDEQPQHF
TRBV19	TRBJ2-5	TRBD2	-	TGTGCCAGTAGATCGGGACTAGCGGGGCAAGAGACCCAGTACTTC	CASRSGLAGQETQYF
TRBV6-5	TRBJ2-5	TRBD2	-	TGTGCCAGCAGTCCAGCGGGGGGCGCACAAGAGACCCAGTACTTC	CASSPAGGAQETQYF